This T cell receptor beta chain was recovered during a study of shared clonotypes between healthy human individuals. At the level of the study: A couple of women and a few men aged 18 to 49 made up the donors.

Naive CD4+ cells were CD45RA-selected; the remaining cells were memory. Germline V lookup: CDR1 ENHRY, CDR2 SYGVKD. Germline trimming cut 6 bases from V and 4 bases from J; bases unmatched to any gene: 2. The CDR3 sequence is 14 residues long. Sequencing was performed with immunoSEQ multiplex PCR; in TCRdb, only in-frame clones are kept and a portion is missing. The sample lists about 2.4 million clones; approximately 93% were seen once. This clonotype originated in a man aged 18 to 29 in good health. Some clones in this sample may be carry-over from other donors' samples. Input material: naive CD4+ T cells from PBMCs. Subset in this sample: CD45RA+ positively selected. The chain has TRBV10-3 and TRBJ2-2; 10 bases match TRBD2. Here the CDR3 DNA reads TGTGCCATCAGGGGACTAGCGAGCACCGGGGAGCTGTTTTTT. This codes for CAIRGLASTGELFF.